The 4 T cell receptor beta chains given below trace back to one sample, sequenced in a study of blood T cell repertoires in COVID-19 (TCRdb year 2020). The library was made by the immunoSEQ multiplex PCR assay. TCRdb took over this immuneACCESS table, retaining in-frame rearrangements with V and J assigned. Such tables are incomplete; in checked studies, under half of the missing clones stem from an unresolved V gene, and the remainder is unexplained. For this sample the table gives about 440,000 clones, of which more than 70% were detected only once. Roughly 12% of the sample lies in the top ten. Source material: peripheral blood. The receptors were sampled from a woman between 45 and 60 years old with COVID-19, enrolled during active disease.

The J gene is TRBJ2-3, the V gene TRBV5-4; 7 nucleotides match TRBD2. With V trimmed by 0 bases and J by 1 base, 5 bases remained unmatched. The CDR3 is made up of 16 amino acids. Germline loops: CDR1 SGHNT, CDR2 YYREEE (reference sequence). The CDR3 is CASSLEGTIRTDTQYF. CDR3 bases: TGTGCCAGCAGCTTGGAAGGGACTATCCGCACAGATACGCAGTATTTT.

The rearrangement links TRBV3-1 (or the pseudogene TRBV3-2) to TRBJ1-1, with D unclear. Per germline, CDR1 LGHDT and CDR2 YNNKEL (reference sequence). This CDR3 is built from 15 residues. Between the trimmed V and J ends, which lost 4 bases and 1 base, there was a span of 13 bases. CDR3 loop: CASSLTMTANTEAFF. The DNA of the CDR3 is TGTGCCAGCAGCCTTACGATGACTGCGAACACTGAAGCTTTCTTT.

The V call is TRBV10-3, the J call TRBJ1-2, with D possibly being TRBD1 (6 bases). V was shortened by 10 bases and J by 6 bases, with 21 bases between the two germline ends. The germline gives CDR1 ENHRY, CDR2 SYGVKD. This CDR3 region has 14 residues. The CDR3 nucleotides are TGTGCCACTTCACTACACAGGGTTACGGATGGCTACACCTTC. It is translated as CATSLHRVTDGYTF.

V is TRBV5-1 and J is TRBJ2-1, with a possible D match to TRBD1 (5 bases). Germline CDR1 SGHRS, CDR2 YFSETQ. The CDR3 is 13 residues long. Trimming took 4 bases from V and 16 from J, leaving 21 bases between them. CDR3 in amino acids: CASSPPSDSPEFF. CDR3 bases: TGCGCCAGCAGCCCCCCATCCGACAGTCCTGAATTCTTC.